Listed below are T cell receptor beta chains from one sample, sequenced in a study of cytomegalovirus exposure and HLA in healthy donors. Repertoires were generated with immunoSEQ multiplex PCR, while TCRdb's copy carries only in-frame clones and drops some. The repertoire holds over 100,000 clones, with approximately 77% as singletons. Sample: PBMCs. These receptors originate from a middle-aged woman in good health and CMV-seronegative. Both conserved end residues are part of each CDR3. Fields, in order: V gene, J gene, clone size, CDR3 protein. The listing skips clone size in some rows; elsewhere it reads once, few, many or a size class.

TRBV10-3	TRBJ1-4	few	CAISVGQLLFF
TRBV7-9	TRBJ2-5	-	CASSSLAAQETQYF
TRBV10-3	TRBJ2-6	-	CAISLDRAGANVLTF
TRBV5-6	TRBJ1-2	-	CASRENSRGNYGYTF
TRBV28	TRBJ2-7	-	CASRPGQGMYEQYF
TRBV5-1	TRBJ1-5	-	CASSTGQFNQPQHF
TRBV28	TRBJ2-2	-	CASSLPGRGINTGELFF
TRBV15	TRBJ2-5	-	CATSRRAATGSKETQYF
TRBV6-6	TRBJ1-6	few	CASRIGQVNSPLHF
TRBV29-1	TRBJ2-7	-	CSVVHRARFYEQYF
TRBV28	TRBJ2-3	once	CASSPQHKVTDTQYF
TRBV5-1	TRBJ1-1	-	CASSLEGAEAFF
TRBV27	TRBJ2-2	few	CASISLGQGATGELFF
TRBV5-1	TRBJ2-4	-	CASSGTGGNLAKNIQYF
TRBV27	TRBJ1-2	-	CASRLGQYGYTF
TRBV5-1	TRBJ1-1	-	CASSLSSTHTEAFF
TRBV4-2	TRBJ2-7	-	CASSQAGTVSYEQYF
TRBV28	TRBJ1-1	-	CASSLRQGAWTEAFF
TRBV4-3	TRBJ2-1	-	CASSSGPGSSYNEQFF
TRBV4-1	TRBJ2-2	once	CASSHPGPGELFF
TRBV29-1	TRBJ1-2	many	CSVEEFRASGYTF
TRBV5-4	TRBJ2-7	-	CASSFSRSYEQYF
TRBV29-1	TRBJ1-1	-	CSVFGASEAFF
TRBV12-5	TRBJ2-1	once	CASGLQGAREQFF
TRBV5-1	TRBJ2-2	few	CASSVTESYTGELFF
TRBV15	TRBJ1-1	-	CATSPKTRGRAFF
TRBV10-1	TRBJ1-2	-	CASSDPRDFSYGYTF
TRBV18	TRBJ1-3	-	CASSGTGAGNTIYF
TRBV10-2	TRBJ1-2	-	CAILSPGYTF
TRBV7-9	TRBJ1-1	-	CASSSGTANTEAFF
TRBV7-2	TRBJ2-3	-	CASSSQGTGGFSTDTQYF
TRBV18	TRBJ1-1	-	CASSLTEPVNTEAFF
TRBV5-6	TRBJ2-1	-	CASSTTSGGTYNEQFF
TRBV7-6	TRBJ1-4	-	CASSRGRGNEKLFF
TRBV28	TRBJ2-7	few	CASRRDTSSYEQYF
TRBV28	TRBJ1-1	-	CASSRTGTGSRAFF
TRBV29-1	TRBJ1-2	-	CSVATAGDYGYPF
TRBV29-1	TRBJ1-1	-	CSVEPGTGRHTEAFF
TRBV18	TRBJ2-5	-	CASSPQTSGKETQYF
TRBV7-9	TRBJ1-1	-	CASSPRGTEAFF